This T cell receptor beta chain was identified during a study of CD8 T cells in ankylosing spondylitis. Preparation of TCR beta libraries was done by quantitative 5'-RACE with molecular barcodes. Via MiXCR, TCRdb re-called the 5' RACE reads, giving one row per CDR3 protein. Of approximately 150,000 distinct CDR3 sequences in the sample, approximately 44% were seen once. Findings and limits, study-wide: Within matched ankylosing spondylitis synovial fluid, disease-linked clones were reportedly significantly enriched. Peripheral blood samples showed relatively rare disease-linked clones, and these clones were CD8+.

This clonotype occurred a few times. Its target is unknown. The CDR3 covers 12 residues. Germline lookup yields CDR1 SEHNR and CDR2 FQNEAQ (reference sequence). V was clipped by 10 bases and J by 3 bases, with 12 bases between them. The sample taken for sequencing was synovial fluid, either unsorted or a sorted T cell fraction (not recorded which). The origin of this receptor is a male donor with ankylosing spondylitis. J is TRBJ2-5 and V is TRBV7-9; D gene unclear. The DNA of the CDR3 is TGTGCCACTGTAGGCAGAGAAGAGACCCAGTACTTC. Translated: CATVGREETQYF.